This T cell receptor beta chain was recovered during a study of siplizumab effects on memory and regulatory T cells. Sequencing was performed with immunoSEQ multiplex PCR; in TCRdb, only in-frame clones are kept and a portion is missing. The sample records some 97,000 clones, roughly nine tenths being singletons. Points on this clone: No antigen is known for it.

Per the germline V gene, CDR1 is SGHRS and CDR2 is YFSETQ. Trimming at V came to 4 bases and at J to 3 bases, leaving 4 bases not matched to a gene. The CDR3 sequence is 13 residues long. Overall study findings and caveats: The Treg-derived share of mappable alloreactive CD4+ clones averaged approximately 71% with siplizumab and 26.9% in controls.

Material: Tregs sorted from blood. The chain combines TRBV5-1 with TRBJ2-7; TRBD2 matches 7 bases. The TCR comes from a human donor in good health. CDR3 residues: CASSSGTHYEQYF. The CDR3 nucleotides read TGCGCCAGCAGCAGCGGGACTCACTACGAGCAGTACTTC. Variable domain in full (rest from reference TRBV5-1 and TRBJ2-7): KAGVTQTPRYLIKTRGQQVTLSCSPISGHRSVSWYQQTPGQGLQFLFEYFSETQRNKGNFPGRFSGRQFSNSRSEMNVSTLELGDSALYLCASSSGTHYEQYFGPGTRLTVT.